The clone carrying this T cell receptor beta chain appeared once. This sample is part of a study of blood T cell repertoires in COVID-19. All recovered Cohort 3 donors got two negative PCRs, got clearance, or saw symptom resolution. TCRdb's copy holds only in-frame clones and misses some; the assay was immunoSEQ multiplex PCR. The sample lists hundreds of thousands of clones; approximately 85% were seen once. Per the germline V gene, CDR1 is MNHEY and CDR2 is SVGAGI. The CDR3 spans 14 residues. Trimming cost V 3 bases and J 8 bases; bases outside gene matches: 9. Sequencing was done on a sample of PBMCs or T cells enriched from blood (not recorded which). This chain joins TRBV6-5 and TRBJ2-7; TRBD2 agrees at 8 bases. This clonotype originated in a woman aged 50 to 60 who had recovered from COVID-19. The CDR3 loop reads CASSYRAGGGQQYF. CDR3 coding DNA: TGTGCCAGCAGTTATCGGGCCGGGGGGGGCCAGCAGTACTTC.